A selection of T cell receptor beta chains follows, all from one sample in a study of cytomegalovirus exposure and HLA in healthy donors. Assay used: immunoSEQ multiplex PCR; TCRdb lists only in-frame clones, some missing. Of 60,000 to 85,000 clones listed, over 95% were seen once; the top ten hold 4.5%. The sequencing sample was made of PBMCs. Receptors originate from a woman under 30 in good health and CMV-seropositive. Each CDR3 is given with its conserved first and last residue. The D gene is left open where the match is weak. Not all rows give a size; the values are once, few, many and, for expanded clones, a class.

TRBJ2-1,.,.,TRBV2,TGTGCCAGCAGTGATGGTCTAGTAAGGTGGGGCGGCGAAAACAATGAGCAGTTCTTC,CASSDGLVRWGGENNEQFF
TRBJ2-1,TRBD1,.,TRBV7-2,TGTGCCAGCAGCTCCTTAGACAGGGCCTACAATGAGCAGTTCTTC,CASSSLDRAYNEQFF
TRBJ2-7,.,.,TRBV6-1,TGTGCCAGCAGTCCACAGGGAACCGCCCCCTACGAGCAGTACTTC,CASSPQGTAPYEQYF
TRBJ2-1,TRBD2,.,TRBV5-1,TGCGCCAGCAGCTCTGGACTAGCGGGAGTTAAGCTCTACAATGAGCAGTTCTTC,CASSSGLAGVKLYNEQFF
TRBJ1-6,TRBD1,.,TRBV6-1,TGTGCCATGAAAGGGACAGGGGATAATTCACCCCTCCACTTT,CAMKGTGDNSPLHF
TRBJ2-2,.,.,TRBV5-1,TGCGCCAGCAGCTTGGTTGGGCCCGGGGAGCTGTTTTTT,CASSLVGPGELFF
TRBJ2-7,.,.,TRBV20-1,TGCAGCAGGTGGAGGGGTGAAGAGCAGTACTTC,CSRWRGEEQYF
TRBJ2-5,TRBD2,.,TRBV7-2,TGTGCCAGCAGCTTAGGGGGTAGCGGGAGAGAGACCCAGTACTTC,CASSLGGSGRETQYF
TRBJ2-7,.,.,TRBV4-3,TGCGCCAGCAGCCAAGAGCCGGACAGTGGGCGGTTTGGCCCCTACGAGCAGTACTTC,CASSQEPDSGRFGPYEQYF
TRBJ2-3,TRBD2,.,TRBV9,TGTGCCAGCAGCGTAGGACTAGCGAGTCCAGATACGCAGTATTTT,CASSVGLASPDTQYF
TRBJ1-1,.,.,TRBV7-9,TGTGCCAGCAGCTCTCCGGGTAACACTGAAGCTTTCTTT,CASSSPGNTEAFF
TRBJ1-4,.,.,TRBV4-2,TGTGCCAGCAGCCAAGAAAAGGGAGGGAATGAAAAACTGTTTTTT,CASSQEKGGNEKLFF
TRBJ2-1,.,.,TRBV4-2,TGTGCCAGCAGCCGGAGCAAGGGGTACAATGAGCAGTTCTTC,CASSRSKGYNEQFF
TRBJ1-2,.,.,TRBV10-3,TGTGCCATCAGAAAGACACCCGGCTACACCTTC,CAIRKTPGYTF
TRBJ1-2,TRBD1,.,TRBV9,TGTGCCAGCAGCGCCCGACCGACAGGGGGCTTGAACTATGGCTACACCTTC,CASSARPTGGLNYGYTF
TRBJ2-1,TRBD2,.,TRBV5-4,TGTGCCAGCAGCATCCGGACTAGCGGGGGCAATGAGCAGTTCTTC,CASSIRTSGGNEQFF
TRBJ2-5,TRBD2,.,TRBV28,TGTGCCAGCAGTTCGGGACTAGCGGGAGGGAGGTCACAGGCCCAGTACTTC,CASSSGLAGGRSQAQYF
TRBJ2-7,TRBD2,.,TRBV7-8,TGTGCCAGCAGCTACGGGAGGGACTACGAGCAGTACTTC,CASSYGRDYEQYF
TRBJ2-3,TRBD2,.,TRBV11-3,TGTGCCAGCAGCTTAGCGGGAGGGCAGACAGATACGCAGTATTTT,CASSLAGGQTDTQYF
TRBJ1-2,.,.,TRBV27,TGTGCCAGCAGTCCCTTGGGTGGAGGATACTATGGCTACACCTTC,CASSPLGGGYYGYTF
TRBJ2-3,TRBD1,.,TRBV6-4,TGTGCCAGCAGTGTCGACAGGGGGGAGACAGATACGCAGTATTTT,CASSVDRGETDTQYF
TRBJ2-6,TRBD2,.,TRBV28,TGTGCCAGCAGTTGGGGACTAGCGGGAGTTAATTCTGGGGCCAACGTCCTGACTTTC,CASSWGLAGVNSGANVLTF
TRBJ2-1,TRBD2,.,TRBV7-3,TGTGCCAGCAGCTCAATAGCGGGAGCTTCCAATGAGCAGTTCTTC,CASSSIAGASNEQFF
TRBJ2-7,TRBD2,.,TRBV28,TGTGCCAGCAGTTTCCCCACTGGACTAGCGGGAGTAGGTGACGAGCAGTACTTC,CASSFPTGLAGVGDEQYF
TRBJ2-7,TRBD2,.,TRBV7-3,TGTGCCAGCAGCCTGGGCGGGAGTCGGTACGAGCAGTACTTC,CASSLGGSRYEQYF
TRBJ2-7,.,.,TRBV19,TGTGCCAGTAGTCCGCGTCAGGGGATCGATTTCTACGAGCAGTACTTC,CASSPRQGIDFYEQYF
TRBJ2-1,.,.,TRBV19,TGTGCCAGTAATCCGGTGGGGCGACTAGGACGCGGGGTTGAGCAGTTCTTC,CASNPVGRLGRGVEQFF
TRBJ2-4,.,once,TRBV6-6,TGTGCCAGCAGTTACTCGGGTGAGGGAGTCGAAAACATTCAGTACTTC,CASSYSGEGVENIQYF
TRBJ2-3,.,once,TRBV7-9,TGTGCCAGCAGCCTAGACAGGCCAAGGTGGTATTTT,CASSLDRPRWYF
TRBJ2-2,TRBD2,.,TRBV28,TGTGCCAGCAGTTTTGCGGGAGAGGCCGGGGAGCTGTTTTTT,CASSFAGEAGELFF
TRBJ1-2,TRBD1,.,TRBV7-2,TGTGCCAGCAGCGACACGCTCTTACAGGGGGGCTATGGCTACACCTTC,CASSDTLLQGGYGYTF
TRBJ1-1,TRBD1,.,TRBV5-4,TGTGCCAGCAGCTTGAGACAGGGTGAAGCTTTCTTT,CASSLRQGEAFF
TRBJ2-5,TRBD2,.,TRBV28,TGTGCCAGCAGTTTATGGGCTAGCGGGATTCAAGAGACCCAGTACTTC,CASSLWASGIQETQYF
TRBJ2-5,TRBD2,.,TRBV11-3,TGTGCCAGCAGCCCCGGACTAGCGGGAGGGGTCGAGACCCAGTACTTC,CASSPGLAGGVETQYF
TRBJ2-1,TRBD2,.,TRBV19,TGTGCCAGTAGTTCACTAGCGGGAGGGCCTAAATACAATGAGCAGTTCTTC,CASSSLAGGPKYNEQFF